Below, 19 T cell receptor beta chains from the same sample are listed, as sequenced in a study of shared clonotypes between healthy human individuals. CD45RO-negative CD8 cells positively selected for CCR7 made up the naive population, which excluded terminally differentiated effector memory CD45RA+ cells. This table comes from immunoSEQ multiplex PCR, and its TCRdb copy is limited to in-frame clones, with some not included. The sample consists of about 610,000 clones, around 96% of them appearing once. The sequenced sample was naive CD8+ T cells sorted from blood. The receptors derive from a woman in her twenties or thirties in good health.

Details on this clone: Other DNA sequences from this sample encode an identical CDR3 as well. The chain has TRBV6-6 and TRBJ2-7; 13 nucleotides match TRBD2. Per the germline V gene, CDR1 is MNHNY and CDR2 is SVGAGI (reference sequence). Trimming cost V 4 bases and J 3 bases; bases outside gene matches: 0. The CDR3 loop spans 14 amino acids. The DNA of the CDR3 is TGTGCCAGCAGTTGGACTAGCGGGAGCTACGAGCAGTACTTC. Translated, it gives CASSWTSGSYEQYF.

The chain recombines TRBV5-1 with TRBJ2-3; 8 nucleotides match TRBD2. Trimming removed 3 bases from V and 5 bases from J; junction bases left unmatched: 11. The CDR3 has 16 residues. Germline V gene sequence: CDR1 SGHRS, CDR2 YFSETQ. The CDR3 DNA reads TGCGCCAGCAGCTGGAGTAAGCGGGAGCTGGGAGATACGCAGTATTTT. This encodes CASSWSKRELGDTQYF.

The CDR3 region is CATNGLQAEGYEQYF. The CDR3 DNA is TGTGCCACTAACGGATTACAGGCCGAGGGCTACGAGCAGTACTTC. The chain couples TRBV6-5 to TRBJ2-7; TRBD1 or TRBD2 may be the D gene (5 bases each). V lost 10 bases, J lost 3 bases, and 22 bases lay in between. Germline-derived CDR1 and CDR2 are MNHEY and SVGAGI. This CDR3 has 15 amino acids.

V and J are TRBV10-2 and TRBJ2-4; 11 nucleotides align to TRBD2. Germline V CDR1 and CDR2: WSHSY, SAAADI. The CDR3 has 15 amino acids. V lost 10 bases and J lost 1; bases outside the gene matches: 6. The CDR3 sequence is CANTSGGNAKNIQYF. CDR3 nucleotide sequence: TGCGCCAACACTAGCGGGGGAAATGCCAAAAACATTCAGTACTTC.

V is TRBV13 and J is TRBJ2-1, with a tentative D call TRBD2 (5 bases). The CDR3 length is 13 residues. CDR1 is PRHDT and CDR2 is FYEKMQ in the germline V gene (reference sequence). Trimming cost V 5 bases and J 6 bases, with 11 bases left between them. CDR3 nucleotides: TGTGCCAGCAGCCCGGTCCGGGGCAATGAGCAGTTCTTC. The encoded protein is CASSPVRGNEQFF. The full variable domain, its missing parts supplied by reference TRBV13 and TRBJ2-1, is AAGVIQSPRHLIKEKRETATLKCYPIPRHDTVYWYQQGPGQDPQFLISFYEKMQSDKGSIPDRFSAQQFSDYHSELNMSSLELGDSALYFCASSPVRGNEQFFGPGTRLTVL.

The chain couples TRBV7-9 to TRBJ2-2; D call uncertain. This CDR3 comprises 12 residues. Germline-derived CDR1 and CDR2 are SEHNR and FQNEAQ (reference sequence). The V end lost 3 bases, the J end lost 6 bases, and 5 bases lay between the germline ends. The CDR3 region is CASSFRPGELFF. The CDR3 DNA reads as TGTGCCAGCAGCTTTAGGCCCGGGGAGCTGTTTTTT.

This chain uses TRBV27 with TRBJ2-3, with TRBD2 matching 10 bases. From germline, CDR1 is MNHEY and CDR2 SMNVEV (reference sequence). The ends lost 1 base at V and 0 bases at J; junction bases unmatched: 4. This CDR3 comprises 17 residues. The CDR3 reads CASSLYASGGSTDTQYF. As DNA, the CDR3 is TGTGCCAGCAGTTTATACGCTAGCGGGGGAAGCACAGATACGCAGTATTTT.

This sequence joins TRBV7-9 and TRBJ2-3, with a possible D match to TRBD2 (6 bases). Germline V lookup: CDR1 SEHNR, CDR2 FQNEAQ (reference sequence). V gave up 1 base and J gave up 0 bases, with 11 bases separating them. The CDR3 is 16 residues long. The CDR3 is CASSLDSGGSTDTQYF. The CDR3 nucleotides read TGTGCCAGCAGCTTAGATAGCGGAGGGAGCACAGATACGCAGTATTTT.

The gene calls are TRBV11-2 and TRBJ1-5; D perhaps matches TRBD1 (6 bases). The CDR3 extends over 16 amino acids. V lost 0 bases and J 4 bases, leaving 13 bases between the germline ends. Germline lookup yields CDR1 SGHAT and CDR2 FQNNGV. CDR3 in amino acids: CASSLDRGARNQPQHF. The CDR3, as DNA: TGTGCCAGCAGCTTAGATCGGGGGGCCCGGAATCAGCCCCAGCATTTT.

This sequence joins TRBV28 and TRBJ1-1; 9 positions agree with TRBD1. This CDR3 is built from 12 residues. Trimming at V came to 6 bases and at J to 14 bases, leaving 10 bases not matched to a gene. The germline gives CDR1 MDHEN, CDR2 SYDVKM. The CDR3 bases are TGTGCCAGCAGATCACCGGCCGGGACAGGGTTCTTT. It translates to CASRSPAGTGFF.

This clone was seen just once. The rearrangement links TRBV4-2 to TRBJ2-7; D perhaps matches TRBD1 (5 bases). This CDR3 comprises 15 residues. V lost 0 bases and J 0 bases, leaving 9 bases between the germline ends. The germline V gene encodes CDR1 LGHNA and CDR2 YNFKEQ. CDR3 sequence (DNA): TGTGCCAGCAGCCAAGAAACAGGTAGCTCCTACGAGCAGTACTTC. It is translated as CASSQETGSSYEQYF.

The J gene is TRBJ1-1, the V gene TRBV6-1; no firm D call. V was cut by 6 bases and J by 2 bases, with 10 bases left in between. Germline lookup yields CDR1 MNHNS and CDR2 SASEGT. The CDR3 consists of 13 residues. CDR3 coding DNA: TGTGCCAGCAGGGACCCGGGTAACACTGAAGCTTTCTTT. Encoded protein: CASRDPGNTEAFF.

This clone was recorded only once. The rearrangement links TRBV15 to TRBJ1-4, with unresolved D. Trimming cost V 1 base and J 16 bases, with 13 bases left between them. Germline loops: CDR1 LNHNV, CDR2 YYDKDF (reference sequence). The CDR3 length is 12 residues. CDR3 in amino acids: CATSRVGEDRFF. In nucleotides, the CDR3 is TGTGCCACCAGCAGAGTTGGGGAGGATAGGTTTTTT.

This clone showed up just once. V is TRBV7-3 and J is TRBJ2-3; no definite D call. Germline values: CDR1 SGHTA, CDR2 FQGTGA. The CDR3 is 13 amino acids. V lost 5 bases and J lost 2, with 8 bases in between. CDR3 region: CASSPSVTDTQYF. The CDR3 region has the DNA TGTGCCAGCAGCCCATCCGTCACAGATACGCAGTATTTT.

The chain couples TRBV7-8 to TRBJ1-1; D is undetermined. CDR3 size: 15 residues. V was clipped by 4 bases and J by 1 base, with 13 bases between them. Germline values: CDR1 SGHVS, CDR2 FQNEAQ. CDR3 region: CASSSSPTTNTEAFF. The CDR3 DNA reads as TGTGCCAGCAGCTCGAGCCCGACAACGAACACTGAAGCTTTCTTT. The full variable domain, completed using reference TRBV7-8 and TRBJ1-1, is GAGVSQSPRYKVAKRGQDVALRCDPISGHVSLFWYQQALGQGPEFLTYFQNEAQLDKSGLPSDRFFAERPEGSVSTLKIQRTQQEDSAVYLCASSSSPTTNTEAFFGQGTRLTVV.

The chain carries TRBV28 and TRBJ1-4; 7 bases fit TRBD1. Per germline, CDR1 MDHEN and CDR2 SYDVKM. The CDR3 contains 17 residues. Losses at the gene ends were 0 bases for V and 4 bases for J; bases not matched to a gene: 8. CDR3 coding DNA: TGTGCCAGCAGTTTATGGAGGGGGCTGGGCAGTAATGAAAAACTGTTTTTT. Its translation is CASSLWRGLGSNEKLFF.

The V gene is TRBV7-8, the J gene TRBJ2-1; D is perhaps TRBD2 (5 bases). Per the germline V gene, CDR1 is SGHVS and CDR2 is FQNEAQ. The CDR3 has 11 amino acids. The V gene lost 5 bases and the J gene lost 8 bases, with 7 bases spanning the gap. In DNA form, the CDR3 reads TGTGCCAGCAGCGTACTAGATGAGCAGTTCTTC. Translating it yields CASSVLDEQFF.

About this clone: This specimen includes other DNA sequences encoding the same CDR3. This chain uses TRBV27 with TRBJ1-2; D is perhaps TRBD1 (6 bases). The CDR3 totals 13 residues. V gave up 5 bases and J gave up 2 bases, with 9 bases separating them. CDR1 and CDR2 (germline): MNHEY, SMNVEV (reference sequence). This CDR3 is CASSLTGNYGYTF. In DNA, the CDR3 is TGTGCCAGCAGTCTCACAGGGAACTATGGCTACACCTTC.

The rearrangement links TRBV28 to TRBJ1-1; TRBD1 aligns across 7 bases. The CDR3 totals 16 residues. V lost 6 bases and J lost 1; bases outside the gene matches: 11. Germline V gives CDR1 MDHEN, CDR2 SYDVKM. CDR3 DNA sequence: TGTGCCAGCAGACCGACAGGGAATCTAGGGAACACTGAAGCTTTCTTT. Translating gives CASRPTGNLGNTEAFF.